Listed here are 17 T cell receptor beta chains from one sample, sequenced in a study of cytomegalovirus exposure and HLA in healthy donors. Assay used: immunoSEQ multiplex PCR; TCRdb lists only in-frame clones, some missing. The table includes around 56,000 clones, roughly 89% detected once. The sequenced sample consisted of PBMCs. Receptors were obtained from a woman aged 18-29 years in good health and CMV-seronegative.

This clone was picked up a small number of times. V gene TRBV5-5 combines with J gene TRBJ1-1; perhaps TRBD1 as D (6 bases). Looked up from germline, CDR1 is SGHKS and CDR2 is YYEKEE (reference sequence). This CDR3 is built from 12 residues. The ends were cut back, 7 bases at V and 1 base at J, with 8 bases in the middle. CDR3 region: CASGTRNTEAFF. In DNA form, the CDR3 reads TGTGCCAGCGGGACAAGGAACACTGAAGCTTTCTTT. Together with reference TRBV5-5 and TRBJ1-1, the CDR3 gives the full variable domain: DAGVTQSPTHLIKTRGQQVTLRCSPISGHKSVSWYQQVLGQGPQFIFQYYEKEERGRGNFPDRFSARQFPNYSSELNVNALLLGDSALYLCASGTRNTEAFFGQGTRLTVV.

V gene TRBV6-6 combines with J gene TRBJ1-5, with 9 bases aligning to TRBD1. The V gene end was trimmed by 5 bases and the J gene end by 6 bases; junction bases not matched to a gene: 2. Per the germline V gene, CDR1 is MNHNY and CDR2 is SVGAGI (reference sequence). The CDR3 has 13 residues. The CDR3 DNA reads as TGTGCCAGCAGTGACAGGGGGGCTCAGCCCCAGCATTTT. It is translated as CASSDRGAQPQHF.

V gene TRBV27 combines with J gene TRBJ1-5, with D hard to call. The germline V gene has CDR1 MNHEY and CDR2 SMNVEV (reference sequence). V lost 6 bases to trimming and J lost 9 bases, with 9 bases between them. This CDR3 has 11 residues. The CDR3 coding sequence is TGTGCCAGCAGCCTCCCGGGGCCCCAGCATTTT. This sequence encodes CASSLPGPQHF.

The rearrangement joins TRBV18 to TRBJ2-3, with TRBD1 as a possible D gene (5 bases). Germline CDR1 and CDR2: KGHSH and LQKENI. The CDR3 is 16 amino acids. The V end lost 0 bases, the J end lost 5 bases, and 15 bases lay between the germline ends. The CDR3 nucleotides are TGTGCCAGCTCACCACCGCCGCAGGGTCCCTTAGATACGCAGTATTTT. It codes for CASSPPPQGPLDTQYF.

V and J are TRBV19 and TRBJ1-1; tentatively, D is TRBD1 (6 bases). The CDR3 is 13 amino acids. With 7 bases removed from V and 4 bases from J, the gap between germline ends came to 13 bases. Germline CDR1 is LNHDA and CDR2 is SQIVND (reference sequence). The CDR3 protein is CASKKQGGTEAFF. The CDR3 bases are TGTGCCAGTAAGAAACAGGGTGGCACTGAAGCTTTCTTT.

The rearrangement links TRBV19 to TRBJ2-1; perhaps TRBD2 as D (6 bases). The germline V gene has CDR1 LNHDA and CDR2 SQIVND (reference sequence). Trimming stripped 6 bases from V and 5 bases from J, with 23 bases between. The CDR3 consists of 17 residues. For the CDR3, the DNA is TGTGCCAGTAGCGGGGGAGTGTTGTGGGCTCTTAACAATGAGCAGTTCTTC. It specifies CASSGGVLWALNNEQFF.

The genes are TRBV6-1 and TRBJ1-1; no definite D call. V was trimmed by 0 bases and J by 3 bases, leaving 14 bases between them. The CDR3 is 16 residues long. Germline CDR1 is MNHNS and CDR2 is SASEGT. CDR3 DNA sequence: TGTGCCAGCAGTGAAGCAACACGGCCGCGGTACACTGAAGCTTTCTTT. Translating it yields CASSEATRPRYTEAFF.

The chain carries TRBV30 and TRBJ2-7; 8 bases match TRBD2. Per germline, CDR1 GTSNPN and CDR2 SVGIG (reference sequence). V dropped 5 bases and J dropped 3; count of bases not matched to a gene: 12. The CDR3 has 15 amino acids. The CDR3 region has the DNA TGTGCCTGGGGGCTAGGCGGGGGGCCTTTCTACGAGCAGTACTTC. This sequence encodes CAWGLGGGPFYEQYF.

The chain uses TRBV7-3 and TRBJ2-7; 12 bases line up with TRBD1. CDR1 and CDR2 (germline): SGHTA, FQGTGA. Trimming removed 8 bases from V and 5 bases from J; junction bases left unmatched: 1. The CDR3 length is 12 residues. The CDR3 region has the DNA TGTGCCAGCGGGACAGGGGGCCACGAGCAGTACTTC. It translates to CASGTGGHEQYF.

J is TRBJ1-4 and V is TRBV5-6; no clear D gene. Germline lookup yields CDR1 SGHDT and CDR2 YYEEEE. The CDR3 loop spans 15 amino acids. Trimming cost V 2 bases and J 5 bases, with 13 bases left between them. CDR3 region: CASSFGTASNEKLFF. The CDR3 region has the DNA TGTGCCAGCAGCTTCGGCACAGCCTCGAATGAAAAACTGTTTTTT. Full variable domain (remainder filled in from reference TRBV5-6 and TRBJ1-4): DAGVTQSPTHLIKTRGQQVTLRCSPKSGHDTVSWYQQALGQGPQFIFQYYEEEERQRGNFPDRFSGHQFPNYSSELNVNALLLGDSALYLCASSFGTASNEKLFFGSGTQLSVL.

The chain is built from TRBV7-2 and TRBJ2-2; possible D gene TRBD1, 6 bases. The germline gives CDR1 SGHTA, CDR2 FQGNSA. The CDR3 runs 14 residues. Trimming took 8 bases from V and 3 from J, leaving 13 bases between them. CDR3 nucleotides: TGTGCCAGCGGTACAGGGTCCCACACCGGGGAGCTGTTTTTT. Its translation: CASGTGSHTGELFF.

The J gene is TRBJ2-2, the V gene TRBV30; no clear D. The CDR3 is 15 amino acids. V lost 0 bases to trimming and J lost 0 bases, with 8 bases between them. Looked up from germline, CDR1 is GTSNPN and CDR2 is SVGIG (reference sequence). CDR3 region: CAWSVSVSNTGELFF. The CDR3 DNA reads TGTGCCTGGAGTGTTTCGGTCTCGAACACCGGGGAGCTGTTTTTT.

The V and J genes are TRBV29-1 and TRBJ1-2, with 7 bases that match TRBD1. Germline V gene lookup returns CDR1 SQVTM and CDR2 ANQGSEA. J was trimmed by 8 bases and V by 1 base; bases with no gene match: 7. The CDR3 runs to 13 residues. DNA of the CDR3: TGCAGCGTTGAAGGCGAGGGGGCAGGGGGCTACACCTTC. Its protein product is CSVEGEGAGGYTF.

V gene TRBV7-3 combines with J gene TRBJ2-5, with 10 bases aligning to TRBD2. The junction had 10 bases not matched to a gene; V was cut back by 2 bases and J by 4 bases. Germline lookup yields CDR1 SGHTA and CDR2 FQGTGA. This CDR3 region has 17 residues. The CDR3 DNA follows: TGTGCCAGCAGCTTAGAGGGGGGACTAGCGCGGTCAGAGACCCAGTACTTC. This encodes CASSLEGGLARSETQYF.

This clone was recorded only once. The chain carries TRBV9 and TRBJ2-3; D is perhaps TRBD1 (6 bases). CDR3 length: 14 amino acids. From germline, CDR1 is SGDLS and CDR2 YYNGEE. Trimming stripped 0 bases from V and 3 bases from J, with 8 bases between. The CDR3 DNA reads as TGTGCCAGCAGCGTAGTGCAGGGGACAGATACGCAGTATTTT. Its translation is CASSVVQGTDTQYF.

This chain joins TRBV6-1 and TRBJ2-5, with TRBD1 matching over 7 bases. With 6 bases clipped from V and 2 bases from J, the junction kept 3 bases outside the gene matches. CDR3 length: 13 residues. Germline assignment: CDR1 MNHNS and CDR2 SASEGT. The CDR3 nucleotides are TGTGCCAGCAGGACAGGGCAACAAGAGACCCAGTACTTC. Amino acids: CASRTGQQETQYF.

CDR3 protein: CASSFGASYNEQFF. The CDR3 DNA is TGTGCCAGCAGCTTTGGGGCATCCTACAATGAGCAGTTCTTC. This sequence joins TRBV13 and TRBJ2-1, with a tentative D call TRBD1 (5 bases). The CDR3 is 14 residues long. Germline-derived CDR1 and CDR2 are PRHDT and FYEKMQ (reference sequence). The V and J ends lost 3 bases and 1 base respectively, with 7 bases between them.